The 25 T cell receptor beta chains given below trace back to one sample, sequenced in a study of blood T cell repertoires in COVID-19. The assay was immunoSEQ multiplex PCR, and TCRdb's table has in-frame clones only and misses some. In the table there are just over 95,000 clones, roughly 82% of which are singletons. Source material: peripheral blood. The receptor source for this set is an elderly man with acute or convalescent COVID-19.

V usage is TRBV7-8 and J usage is TRBJ2-7; TRBD1 matches at 7 bases. V lost 3 bases, J lost 11 bases, and 7 bases stayed unmatched. The CDR3 consists of 12 residues. Germline CDR1 SGHVS, CDR2 FQNEAQ. CDR3 in DNA: TGTGCCAGCAGCTTCGGCGACAGGGTGGAGTACTTC. Its translation is CASSFGDRVEYF.

The chain recombines TRBV5-4 with TRBJ2-3; the match to TRBD2 covers 11 bases. Germline V gene lookup returns CDR1 SGHNT and CDR2 YYREEE (reference sequence). The junction had 2 bases not matched to a gene; V was cut back by 3 bases and J by 2 bases. The CDR3 spans 15 residues. The CDR3 DNA reads TGTGCCAGCAGCTCGGGACTAGCGGTCACAGATACGCAGTATTTT. Residues: CASSSGLAVTDTQYF.

The genes are TRBV15 and TRBJ2-5; possibly TRBD1 for D (5 bases). This CDR3 contains 14 residues. Per germline, CDR1 LNHNV and CDR2 YYDKDF (reference sequence). With 4 bases removed from V and 5 bases from J, the gap between germline ends came to 14 bases. This CDR3 reads CATSILRQLETQYF. In nucleotides, the CDR3 is TGTGCCACCAGCATCCTCAGACAGTTGGAGACCCAGTACTTC.

CDR3 sequence: CATSTSVTYEQYF. In DNA, the CDR3 is TGTGCCACCAGTACTAGCGTTACCTACGAGCAGTACTTC. The chain couples TRBV24-1 to TRBJ2-7; 7 bases are a match to TRBD2. V was pared by 6 bases and J by 2 bases, with 3 bases of the junction left unmatched. Looked up from germline, CDR1 is KGHDR and CDR2 is SFDVKD. The CDR3 contains 13 residues.

The chain has TRBV5-1 and TRBJ1-3, with TRBD1 identical over 7 bases. V lost 6 bases to trimming and J lost 0 bases; unmatched junction nucleotides: 3. The CDR3 loop spans 14 amino acids. Germline CDR1 is SGHRS and CDR2 is YFSETQ. The CDR3 nucleotides read TGCGCCAGCAAAGGGACAGCCTCTGGAAACACCATATATTTT. Protein: CASKGTASGNTIYF.

The chain uses TRBV5-4 and TRBJ1-2; possibly TRBD1 for D (6 bases). With 5 bases removed from V and 2 bases from J, the gap between germline ends came to 19 bases. This CDR3 is 16 amino acids long. Germline V CDR1 and CDR2: SGHNT, YYREEE (reference sequence). As DNA, the CDR3 is TGTGCCAGCAGTCCTGCCGCATTTACAGGGAACTATGGCTACACCTTC. The encoded protein is CASSPAAFTGNYGYTF.

This chain connects TRBV19 to TRBJ1-1; D call uncertain. Trimming left V 7 bases short and J 4 bases short, with 10 bases between. Per germline, CDR1 LNHDA and CDR2 SQIVND (reference sequence). The CDR3 contains 12 residues. CDR3 loop: CASTPRGTEAFF. For the CDR3, the DNA is TGTGCCAGTACCCCGAGAGGCACTGAAGCTTTCTTT.

The rearrangement joins TRBV2 to TRBJ1-1; 8 bases align to TRBD1. V was clipped by 5 bases and J by 11 bases; unmatched bases: 7. The CDR3 extends over 12 amino acids. Looked up from germline, CDR1 is SNHLY and CDR2 is FYNNEI. CDR3 bases: TGTGCCAGCAGTCGAGGGACAGGAGTGGCTTTCTTT. It codes for CASSRGTGVAFF.

The chain employs TRBV2 and TRBJ2-5, with TRBD2 matching 12 bases. V shed 5 bases and J 2 bases; nucleotides not matched to a gene: 6. Looked up from germline, CDR1 is SNHLY and CDR2 is FYNNEI. The CDR3 spans 16 residues. The CDR3 sequence: CASSLRTSGVQETQYF. The CDR3 nucleotides are TGTGCCAGCAGTCTCCGGACTAGCGGGGTACAAGAGACCCAGTACTTC.

This clone has a single count. The chain uses TRBV6-5 and TRBJ2-7, with unresolved D. This CDR3 has 12 residues. The V end was cut by 5 bases, the J end by 7 bases, with 12 bases between. CDR1 is MNHEY and CDR2 is SVGAGI in the germline V gene. CDR3 DNA: TGTGCCAGCAGTCAGAGGTTCTTTGAGCAGTACTTC. Translation gives CASSQRFFEQYF.

CDR3: CASSYPVSGDGNTIYF. DNA for the CDR3: TGTGCCAGCAGTTACCCCGTGAGCGGGGACGGAAACACCATATATTTT. This chain uses TRBV6-6 with TRBJ1-3, with D possibly being TRBD1 (5 bases). The CDR3 length is 16 residues. V was clipped by 2 bases and J by 4 bases, with 15 bases between them. CDR1 and CDR2 from the germline V gene are MNHNY and SVGAGI (reference sequence).

The chain combines TRBV11-3 with TRBJ2-1, with 12 bases that match TRBD2. Germline V gives CDR1 SGHNT, CDR2 YENEEA. With V trimmed by 4 bases and J by 5 bases, 0 bases remained unmatched. The CDR3 sequence is 14 residues long. For the CDR3, the DNA is TGTGCCAGCAGCTGGACTAGCGGGGACAATGAGCAGTTCTTC. This encodes CASSWTSGDNEQFF.

The rearrangement uses TRBV9 and TRBJ2-7; 9 nucleotides agree with TRBD1. CDR1 and CDR2 (germline): SGDLS, YYNGEE. J lost 0 bases, V lost 2 bases, and 3 bases had no gene match. The CDR3 extends over 15 amino acids. CDR3 sequence reads: CASSVGTGSSYEQYF. In nucleotides, the CDR3 is TGTGCCAGCAGCGTCGGGACAGGGTCCTCCTACGAGCAGTACTTC.

The chain has TRBV5-4 and TRBJ2-6; D gene ambiguous. V lost 3 bases and J lost 0, with 7 bases in between. This CDR3 has 15 amino acids. From germline, CDR1 is SGHNT and CDR2 YYREEE (reference sequence). Written as DNA, the CDR3 is TGTGCCAGCAGCTCCTTAGTCTCTGGGGCCAACGTCCTGACTTTC. It encodes CASSSLVSGANVLTF.

The chain is built from TRBV7-9 and TRBJ1-4, with D hard to call. Germline V lookup: CDR1 SEHNR, CDR2 FQNEAQ (reference sequence). This CDR3 has 12 amino acids. The V end lost 5 bases, the J end lost 7 bases, and 8 bases lay between the germline ends. The CDR3 is CASSLGVEKLFF. DNA for the CDR3: TGTGCCAGCAGCCTCGGGGTTGAAAAACTGTTTTTT.

This sequence joins TRBV7-2 and TRBJ1-1; no clear D gene. CDR1 is SGHTA, CDR2 FQGNSA, per germline. This CDR3 region has 14 residues. V gave up 5 bases and J gave up 4 bases, with 14 bases separating them. In nucleotides, the CDR3 is TGTGCCAGCAGCCTGGAGTTTGGGAGCACTGAAGCTTTCTTT. It yields the protein CASSLEFGSTEAFF.

This clone was recorded once. The CDR3 is CASSFGERTNEKLFF. In nucleotides, the CDR3 is TGCGCCAGCAGCTTCGGGGAAAGGACTAATGAAAAACTGTTTTTT. This chain links TRBV5-1 with TRBJ1-4; the D is unclear. Trimming left V 2 bases short and J 2 bases short, with 10 bases between. The CDR3 totals 15 residues. Germline lookup yields CDR1 SGHRS and CDR2 YFSETQ.

The CDR3 protein is CASSLAAGPNEKLFF. DNA for the CDR3: TGTGCCAGCAGCTTGGCCGCGGGACCTAATGAAAAACTGTTTTTT. This chain connects TRBV5-5 to TRBJ1-4; D perhaps matches TRBD1 (5 bases). The germline V gene has CDR1 SGHKS and CDR2 YYEKEE (reference sequence). The CDR3 contains 15 residues. V was pared by 0 bases and J by 3 bases, with 9 bases between. Filled out from reference TRBV5-5 and TRBJ1-4, the complete variable domain reads DAGVTQSPTHLIKTRGQQVTLRCSPISGHKSVSWYQQVLGQGPQFIFQYYEKEERGRGNFPDRFSARQFPNYSSELNVNALLLGDSALYLCASSLAAGPNEKLFFGSGTQLSVL.

The J gene is TRBJ2-7, the V gene TRBV3-1 (or the pseudogene TRBV3-2); D may be TRBD2 (5 bases). V was clipped by 0 bases and J by 1 base, with 7 bases between them. Germline lookup yields CDR1 LGHDT and CDR2 YNNKEL (reference sequence). CDR3 length: 14 residues. The CDR3 DNA reads TGTGCCAGCAGCCAAGAGAGGACTTCCTACGAGCAGTACTTC. Translating gives CASSQERTSYEQYF.

The genes are TRBV11-2 and TRBJ2-3; possibly TRBD1 for D (6 bases). Germline assignment: CDR1 SGHAT and CDR2 FQNNGV. The V gene lost 4 bases and the J gene lost 11 bases, with 19 bases spanning the gap. The CDR3 runs 14 residues. In nucleotides, the CDR3 is TGTGCCAGCAGCTCTACAATCGACAGGATCGGGCAGTATTTT. This codes for CASSSTIDRIGQYF.

This chain uses TRBV19 with TRBJ2-7; D possibly corresponds to TRBD2 (5 bases). The ends were cut back, 8 bases at V and 7 bases at J, with 21 bases in the middle. Germline-derived CDR1 and CDR2 are LNHDA and SQIVND (reference sequence). This CDR3 spans 14 amino acids. The CDR3 protein is CASHPPGGAREQYF. In DNA form, the CDR3 reads TGTGCCAGTCACCCCCCCGGAGGTGCGAGGGAGCAGTACTTC.

This clone has a single count. The rearrangement joins TRBV5-6 to TRBJ2-7; D may be TRBD1 (5 bases). Germline CDR1 reads SGHDT; CDR2 reads YYEEEE. The CDR3 loop spans 13 amino acids. The ends were cut back, 4 bases at V and 0 bases at J, with 8 bases in the middle. The CDR3 loop is CASSPGISYEQYF. The CDR3 DNA reads TGTGCCAGCAGCCCAGGGATCTCCTACGAGCAGTACTTC.

The rearrangement joins TRBV18 to TRBJ1-1; 7 bases agree with TRBD1. The ends lost 3 bases at V and 1 base at J; junction bases unmatched: 5. The germline V gene has CDR1 KGHSH and CDR2 LQKENI. This CDR3 has 15 residues. CDR3 coding DNA: TGTGCCAGCTCACCCCTACAGGGGCCGAACACTGAAGCTTTCTTT. As protein: CASSPLQGPNTEAFF.

The chain employs TRBV28 and TRBJ1-4, with a weak D call TRBD1 (6 bases). V gave up 6 bases and J gave up 8 bases, with 16 bases separating them. The CDR3 totals 14 residues. CDR1 MDHEN and CDR2 SYDVKM come from the germline V gene. As DNA, the CDR3 is TGTGCCAGCAGCCGCGGGGGGGCGCAGGAAAAACTGTTTTTT. Protein product: CASSRGGAQEKLFF.

The chain employs TRBV11-3 and TRBJ2-3; TRBD2 might be the D (6 bases). The CDR3 extends over 14 amino acids. The V end lost 2 bases, the J end lost 8 bases, and 14 bases lay between the germline ends. The germline gives CDR1 SGHNT, CDR2 YENEEA. Written as DNA, the CDR3 is TGTGCCAGCAGCTTATCGACGGGAGAAGGTACGCAGTATTTT. It yields the protein CASSLSTGEGTQYF.